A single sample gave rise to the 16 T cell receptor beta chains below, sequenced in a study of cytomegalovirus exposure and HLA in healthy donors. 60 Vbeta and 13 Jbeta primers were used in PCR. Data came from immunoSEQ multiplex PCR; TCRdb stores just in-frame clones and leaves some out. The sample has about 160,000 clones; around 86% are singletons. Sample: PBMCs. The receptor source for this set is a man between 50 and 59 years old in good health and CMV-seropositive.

DNA for the CDR3: TGTGCCAGCACCCTCGGACTAGCGGGATCCAATGAGCAGTTCTTC. It codes for CASTLGLAGSNEQFF. J is TRBJ2-1 and V is TRBV28, with 12 bases lining up with TRBD2. Trimming at V came to 7 bases and at J to 6 bases, leaving 7 bases not matched to a gene. CDR3 length: 15 residues. Germline V gene data show CDR1 as MDHEN and CDR2 as SYDVKM.

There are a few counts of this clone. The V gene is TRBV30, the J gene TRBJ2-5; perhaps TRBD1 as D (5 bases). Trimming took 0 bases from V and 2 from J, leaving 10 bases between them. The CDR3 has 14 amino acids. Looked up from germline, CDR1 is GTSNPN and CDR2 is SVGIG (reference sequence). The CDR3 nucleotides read TGTGCCTGGAGTGTATACAGGCTTCAAGAGACCCAGTACTTC. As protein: CAWSVYRLQETQYF.

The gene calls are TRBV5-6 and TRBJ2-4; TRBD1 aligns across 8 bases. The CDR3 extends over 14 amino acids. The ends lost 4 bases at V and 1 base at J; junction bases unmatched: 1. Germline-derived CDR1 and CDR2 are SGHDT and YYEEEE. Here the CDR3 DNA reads TGTGCCAGCAGCAGGACAGGGGCCAAAAACATTCAGTACTTC. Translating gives CASSRTGAKNIQYF.

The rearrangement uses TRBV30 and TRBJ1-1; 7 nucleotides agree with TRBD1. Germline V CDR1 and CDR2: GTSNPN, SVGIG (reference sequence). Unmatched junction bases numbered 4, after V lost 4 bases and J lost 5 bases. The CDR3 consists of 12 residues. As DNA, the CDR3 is TGTGCCTGGAATCCAGGGGGAACTGAAGCTTTCTTT. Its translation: CAWNPGGTEAFF. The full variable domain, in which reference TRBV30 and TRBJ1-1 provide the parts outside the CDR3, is SQTIHQWPATLVQPVGSPLSLECTVEGTSNPNLYWYRQAAGRGLQLLFYSVGIGQISSEVPQNLSASRPQDRQFILSSKKLLLSDSGFYLCAWNPGGTEAFFGQGTRLTVV.

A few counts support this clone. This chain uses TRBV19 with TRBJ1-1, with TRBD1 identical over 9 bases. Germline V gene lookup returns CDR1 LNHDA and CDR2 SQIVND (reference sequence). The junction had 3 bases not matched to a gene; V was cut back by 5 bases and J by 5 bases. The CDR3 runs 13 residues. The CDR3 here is CASSPDRGTEAFF. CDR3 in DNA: TGTGCCAGTAGTCCTGACAGGGGGACTGAAGCTTTCTTT.

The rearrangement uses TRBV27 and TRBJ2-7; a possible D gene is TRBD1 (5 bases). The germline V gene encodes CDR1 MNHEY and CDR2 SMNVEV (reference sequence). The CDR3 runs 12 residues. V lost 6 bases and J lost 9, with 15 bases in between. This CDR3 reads CASSQAGWGQYF. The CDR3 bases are TGTGCCAGCAGCCAGGCAGGGTGGGGGCAGTACTTC.

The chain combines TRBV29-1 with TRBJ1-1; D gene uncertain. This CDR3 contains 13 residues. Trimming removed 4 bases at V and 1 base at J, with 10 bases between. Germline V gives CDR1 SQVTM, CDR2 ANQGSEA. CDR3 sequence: CSVVTTGNTEAFF. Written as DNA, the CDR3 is TGCAGCGTTGTGACGACGGGGAACACTGAAGCTTTCTTT.

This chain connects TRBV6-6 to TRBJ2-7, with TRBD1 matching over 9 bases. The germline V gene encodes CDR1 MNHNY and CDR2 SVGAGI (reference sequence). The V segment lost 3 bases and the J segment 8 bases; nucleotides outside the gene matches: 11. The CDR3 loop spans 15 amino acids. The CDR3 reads CASSYSRTGETQQYF. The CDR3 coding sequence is TGTGCCAGCAGTTATTCCAGGACAGGGGAGACCCAGCAGTACTTC.

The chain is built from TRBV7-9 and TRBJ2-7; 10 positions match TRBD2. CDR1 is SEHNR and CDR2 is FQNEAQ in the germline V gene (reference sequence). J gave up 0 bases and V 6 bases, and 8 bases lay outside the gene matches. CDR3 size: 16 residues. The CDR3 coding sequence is TGTGCCAGCAGATACGGGACTAGCGCCCTCTCCTACGAGCAGTACTTC. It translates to CASRYGTSALSYEQYF.

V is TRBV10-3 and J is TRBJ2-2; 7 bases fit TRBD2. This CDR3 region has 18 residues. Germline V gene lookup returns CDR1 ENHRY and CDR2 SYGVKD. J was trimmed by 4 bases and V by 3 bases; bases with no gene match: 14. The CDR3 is CAISDLVVASGSTGELFF. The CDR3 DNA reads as TGTGCCATCAGTGATCTTGTGGTTGCTAGCGGAAGCACCGGGGAGCTGTTTTTT.

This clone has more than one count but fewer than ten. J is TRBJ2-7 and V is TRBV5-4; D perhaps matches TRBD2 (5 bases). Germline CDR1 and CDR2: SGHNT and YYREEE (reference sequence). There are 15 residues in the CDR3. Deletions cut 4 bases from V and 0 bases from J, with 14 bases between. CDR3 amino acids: CASSQSATSSYEQYF. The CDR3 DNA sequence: TGTGCCAGCAGCCAGTCGGCAACTAGCTCCTACGAGCAGTACTTC.

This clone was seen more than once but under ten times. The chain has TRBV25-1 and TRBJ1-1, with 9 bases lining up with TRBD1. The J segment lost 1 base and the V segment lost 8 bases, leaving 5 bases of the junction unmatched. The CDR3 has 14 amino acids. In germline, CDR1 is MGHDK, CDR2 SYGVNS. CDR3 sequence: CASVKGQGNTEAFF. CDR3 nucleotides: TGTGCCAGCGTAAAGGGACAGGGGAACACTGAAGCTTTCTTT.

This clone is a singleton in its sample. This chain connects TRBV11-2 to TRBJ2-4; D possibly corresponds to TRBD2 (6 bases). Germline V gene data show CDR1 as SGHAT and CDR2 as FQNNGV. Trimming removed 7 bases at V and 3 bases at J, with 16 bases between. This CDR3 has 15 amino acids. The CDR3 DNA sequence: TGTGCCAGCACCCCACTGGGGGGTAGCAAAAACATTCAGTACTTC. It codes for CASTPLGGSKNIQYF.

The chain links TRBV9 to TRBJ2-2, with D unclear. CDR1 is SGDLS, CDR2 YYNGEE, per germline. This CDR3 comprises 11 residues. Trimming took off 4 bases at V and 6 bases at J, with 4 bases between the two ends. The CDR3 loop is CASSRAGELFF. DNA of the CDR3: TGTGCCAGCAGCCGGGCCGGGGAGCTGTTTTTT.

CDR3 coding DNA: TGTGCCAGCAGTTACCTCGGGGGGGACACTGAAGCTTTCTTT. Translation: CASSYLGGDTEAFF. This rearrangement joins TRBV6-6 to TRBJ1-1; D possibly corresponds to TRBD1 (5 bases). The CDR3 consists of 14 residues. The V end was cut by 2 bases, the J end by 3 bases, with 10 bases between. Germline lookup yields CDR1 MNHNY and CDR2 SVGAGI (reference sequence).

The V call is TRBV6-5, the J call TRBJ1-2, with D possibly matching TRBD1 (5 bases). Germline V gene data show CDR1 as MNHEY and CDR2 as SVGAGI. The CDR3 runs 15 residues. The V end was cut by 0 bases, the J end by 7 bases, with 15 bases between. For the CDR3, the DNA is TGTGCCAGCAGTTACTCGTCGGGGGTGGAGAGTGGCTACACCTTC. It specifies CASSYSSGVESGYTF.